A selection of T cell receptor beta chains follows, all from one sample in a study of Graves' ophthalmopathy and Graves' hyperthyroidism. In TCRdb, the multiplex PCR reads were re-called with MiXCR into one record per CDR3 protein. The sample yields about 640,000 distinct CDR3 sequences, approximately 39% seen once. Material for sequencing was peripheral blood. All receptors come from an adult man with Graves' ophthalmopathy. CDR3s include the opening cysteine and the closing phenylalanine or tryptophan. Each record gives: D gene, J gene, clone size, V gene, CDR3 length, CDR3 DNA, CDR3 protein. A D gene is named only where the DNA matches it firmly. Size is omitted from some rows. Given values are once, few, many or a class for expanded clones.

d_call: -
j_call: TRBJ1-2
clone_size: -
v_call: TRBV27
cdr3_length: 12
cdr3_nt: TGTGCCAGCAGGCAGGGTGACCGGGGCTACACCTTC
cdr3_aa: CASRQGDRGYTF

d_call: -
j_call: TRBJ1-2
clone_size: few
v_call: TRBV6-5
cdr3_length: 15
cdr3_nt: TGTGCCAGCAGTGGGGGACGCCTTACCCTCTATGGCTACACCTTC
cdr3_aa: CASSGGRLTLYGYTF

d_call: TRBD2
j_call: TRBJ2-7
clone_size: few
v_call: TRBV5-8
cdr3_length: 15
cdr3_nt: TGTGCCAGCAGCCCATCCCTGGGACTAGCAAACGAGCAGTACTTC
cdr3_aa: CASSPSLGLANEQYF

d_call: TRBD1
j_call: TRBJ2-2
clone_size: -
v_call: TRBV18
cdr3_length: 15
cdr3_nt: TGTGCCAGCTCATACACAGGGGGCGACACCGGGGAGCTGTTTTTT
cdr3_aa: CASSYTGGDTGELFF

d_call: -
j_call: TRBJ1-2
clone_size: -
v_call: TRBV2
cdr3_length: 13
cdr3_nt: TGTGCCAGCAGAGAAGGATTTGAGGGAGACTACACCTTC
cdr3_aa: CASREGFEGDYTF

d_call: -
j_call: TRBJ1-2
clone_size: -
v_call: TRBV5-1
cdr3_length: 12
cdr3_nt: TGCGCCAGCAGCGGCAGGGAAGGTGGCTACACCTTC
cdr3_aa: CASSGREGGYTF

d_call: -
j_call: TRBJ1-1
clone_size: many
v_call: TRBV10-3
cdr3_length: 13
cdr3_nt: TGTGCCTCTGGGGGGGGCCCAGATGGTGAAGCTTTCTTT
cdr3_aa: CASGGGPDGEAFF

d_call: -
j_call: TRBJ2-5
clone_size: many
v_call: TRBV7-2
cdr3_length: 13
cdr3_nt: TGTGCCAGCAGCCCCCGAGTACAAGAGACCCAGTACTTC
cdr3_aa: CASSPRVQETQYF

d_call: -
j_call: TRBJ2-7
clone_size: few
v_call: TRBV3-1
cdr3_length: 14
cdr3_nt: TGTGCCAGCAGCCAAGAGGACAAATCCTACGAGCAGTACTTC
cdr3_aa: CASSQEDKSYEQYF

d_call: -
j_call: TRBJ2-5
clone_size: -
v_call: TRBV12-3/TRBV12-4
cdr3_length: 16
cdr3_nt: TGTGCCAGCAGTTTAAGGAGGGGGGAACGGCGGGAGACCCAGTACTTC
cdr3_aa: CASSLRRGERRETQYF

d_call: TRBD1
j_call: TRBJ2-6
clone_size: many
v_call: TRBV4-3
cdr3_length: 19
cdr3_nt: TGCGCCAGCAGCCAAGAGCTGGACAGGGGATCGTATGGGGCCAACGTCCTGACTTTC
cdr3_aa: CASSQELDRGSYGANVLTF

d_call: -
j_call: TRBJ2-3
clone_size: -
v_call: TRBV5-1
cdr3_length: 14
cdr3_nt: TGCGCCAGCAGCTTGGGGGAAAACACAGATACGCAGTATTTT
cdr3_aa: CASSLGENTDTQYF

d_call: -
j_call: TRBJ1-2
clone_size: -
v_call: TRBV7-9
cdr3_length: 15
cdr3_nt: TGTGCCAGCAGTTCTGTGGACATGGGAATCTATGGCTACACCTTC
cdr3_aa: CASSSVDMGIYGYTF

d_call: TRBD1
j_call: TRBJ1-2
clone_size: few
v_call: TRBV5-1
cdr3_length: 14
cdr3_nt: TGCGCCAGCAGCCCGGGACAGTCTAACTATGGCTACACCTTC
cdr3_aa: CASSPGQSNYGYTF

d_call: -
j_call: TRBJ1-4
clone_size: -
v_call: TRBV7-2
cdr3_length: 16
cdr3_nt: TGTGCCAGCAGCTTAGCCGGACTCACGGATAATGAAAAACTGTTTTTT
cdr3_aa: CASSLAGLTDNEKLFF

d_call: -
j_call: TRBJ1-3
clone_size: many
v_call: TRBV5-1
cdr3_length: 15
cdr3_nt: TGCGCCAGCAGCTACACAGCGAACTCTGGAAACACCATATATTTT
cdr3_aa: CASSYTANSGNTIYF

d_call: -
j_call: TRBJ2-5
clone_size: -
v_call: TRBV9
cdr3_length: 13
cdr3_nt: TGTGCCAGCAGCGGAGGCTGGTCAGAGACCCAGTACTTC
cdr3_aa: CASSGGWSETQYF

d_call: TRBD1
j_call: TRBJ1-1
clone_size: -
v_call: TRBV7-9
cdr3_length: 15
cdr3_nt: TGTGCCAGCAGGTCCTCGAAGGGGGCAACTAATGAAGCTTTCTTT
cdr3_aa: CASRSSKGATNEAFF

d_call: -
j_call: TRBJ1-4
clone_size: -
v_call: TRBV7-9
cdr3_length: 15
cdr3_nt: TGTGCCTGCAGCTTAAGTGGGGGAACTAATGAAAAATTGTTTTTT
cdr3_aa: CACSLSGGTNEKLFF

d_call: -
j_call: TRBJ2-2
clone_size: many
v_call: TRBV11-3
cdr3_length: 12
cdr3_nt: TGTGCCAGCAGCCCCCGGTCCAGGGAGCTGTTTTTT
cdr3_aa: CASSPRSRELFF

d_call: -
j_call: TRBJ1-1
clone_size: once
v_call: TRBV25-1
cdr3_length: 14
cdr3_nt: TGTGCCAGCGAGGGGTGGGGGGTTGGGGCTGAAGCTTTCTTT
cdr3_aa: CASEGWGVGAEAFF

d_call: TRBD1
j_call: TRBJ1-1
clone_size: many
v_call: TRBV7-9
cdr3_length: 13
cdr3_nt: TGTGCCATCATCAGGGGGCTGGACACTGAAGCTTTCTTT
cdr3_aa: CAIIRGLDTEAFF

d_call: -
j_call: TRBJ2-7
clone_size: many
v_call: TRBV10-3
cdr3_length: 13
cdr3_nt: TGTGCCAGCAGTGAGCAGGAGATATACGAGCAGTACTTC
cdr3_aa: CASSEQEIYEQYF

d_call: TRBD1
j_call: TRBJ2-2
clone_size: -
v_call: TRBV10-3
cdr3_length: 15
cdr3_nt: TGTGCCATCAGCCCAGGGACAGGAAACACCGGGGAGCTGTTTTTT
cdr3_aa: CAISPGTGNTGELFF

d_call: -
j_call: TRBJ2-7
clone_size: many
v_call: TRBV7-2
cdr3_length: 15
cdr3_nt: TGTGCCAGCAGCTTAGCGCGCCAAGAGACCTACGAGCAGTACTTC
cdr3_aa: CASSLARQETYEQYF

d_call: -
j_call: TRBJ2-7
clone_size: many
v_call: TRBV7-9
cdr3_length: 14
cdr3_nt: TGTGCCAGCAGCTTAGCTGGGGGATACAACGAGCAGTACTTC
cdr3_aa: CASSLAGGYNEQYF

d_call: TRBD1
j_call: TRBJ1-1
clone_size: -
v_call: TRBV7-9
cdr3_length: 14
cdr3_nt: TGTGCCAGCAGTTCACCGGGACGGGGACAGAAGGCTTTCTTT
cdr3_aa: CASSSPGRGQKAFF

d_call: -
j_call: TRBJ2-5
clone_size: many
v_call: TRBV12-3/TRBV12-4
cdr3_length: 14
cdr3_nt: TGTGCCAGCAGTTTATCCAGTATTCAAGAGACCCAGTACTTC
cdr3_aa: CASSLSSIQETQYF

d_call: -
j_call: TRBJ1-2
clone_size: many
v_call: TRBV4-1
cdr3_length: 12
cdr3_nt: TGCGCCAGCAGCCAAGACCTCACGGGCTACACCTTC
cdr3_aa: CASSQDLTGYTF

d_call: -
j_call: TRBJ1-6
clone_size: once
v_call: TRBV19
cdr3_length: 15
cdr3_nt: TGTGCCTGGAGTCCCAGACAGAACTATAATTCACCCCTCCACTTT
cdr3_aa: CAWSPRQNYNSPLHF

d_call: -
j_call: TRBJ2-7
clone_size: many
v_call: TRBV7-8
cdr3_length: 13
cdr3_nt: TGTGCCAGCACCCCGAGTGCGAACCTGGAGCAGTACTTC
cdr3_aa: CASTPSANLEQYF

d_call: -
j_call: TRBJ2-5
clone_size: many
v_call: TRBV20-1
cdr3_length: 12
cdr3_nt: TGCAGTGCTTCTAGGACAGAAGAGACCCAGTACTTC
cdr3_aa: CSASRTEETQYF

d_call: -
j_call: TRBJ2-5
clone_size: many
v_call: TRBV10-3
cdr3_length: 13
cdr3_nt: TGTGCCATCAAACCCCAGGTAGAGGAGACCCAGTACTTC
cdr3_aa: CAIKPQVEETQYF

d_call: -
j_call: TRBJ2-3
clone_size: -
v_call: TRBV9
cdr3_length: 15
cdr3_nt: TGTGCCAGCAGCGTAGTAGGGGGGGAGGGAGATACGCAGTATTTT
cdr3_aa: CASSVVGGEGDTQYF

d_call: -
j_call: TRBJ2-6
clone_size: -
v_call: TRBV20-1
cdr3_length: 15
cdr3_nt: TGCAGTGCTATTCCTTTGGCGGGGGGGGCCAACGTCCTGACTTTC
cdr3_aa: CSAIPLAGGANVLTF

d_call: -
j_call: TRBJ1-2
clone_size: many
v_call: TRBV20-1
cdr3_length: 11
cdr3_nt: TGCAGTGCTAGCGAGAGACATGGCTACACCTTC
cdr3_aa: CSASERHGYTF

d_call: -
j_call: TRBJ1-2
clone_size: -
v_call: TRBV12-5
cdr3_length: 17
cdr3_nt: TGTGCTAGTGGTTTGGTTCCGGGACACGAAGCTAACTATGGCTACACCTTC
cdr3_aa: CASGLVPGHEANYGYTF

d_call: TRBD1
j_call: TRBJ1-2
clone_size: many
v_call: TRBV5-8
cdr3_length: 13
cdr3_nt: TGTGCCAGCAGTCGACAGGGGAGGAGTGGCTACACCTTC
cdr3_aa: CASSRQGRSGYTF

d_call: TRBD2
j_call: TRBJ2-5
clone_size: -
v_call: TRBV29-1
cdr3_length: 13
cdr3_nt: TGCAGCGGGGGGGGACTAGCGGAAGAGACCCAGTACTTC
cdr3_aa: CSGGGLAEETQYF

d_call: -
j_call: TRBJ2-2
clone_size: -
v_call: TRBV20-1
cdr3_length: 15
cdr3_nt: TGCAGTGCTAGACGAGGGGGGGCGGTGTCCGGGGAGCTGTTTTTT
cdr3_aa: CSARRGGAVSGELFF

d_call: TRBD2
j_call: TRBJ2-3
clone_size: -
v_call: TRBV7-9
cdr3_length: 18
cdr3_nt: TGTGCCAGCAGCTTTGACCAACGACTAGCGGGACGCGCAGATACGCAGTATTTT
cdr3_aa: CASSFDQRLAGRADTQYF

d_call: -
j_call: TRBJ1-1
clone_size: many
v_call: TRBV14
cdr3_length: 14
cdr3_nt: TGTGCCAGCAGCGCCTGGGATGTGAACACTGAAGCTTTCTTT
cdr3_aa: CASSAWDVNTEAFF